This T cell receptor (beta chain) was identified in a study of blood T cell repertoires in COVID-19. The ends were cut back, 3 bases at V and 7 bases at J, with 16 bases in the middle. The CDR3 extends over 14 amino acids. Germline V lookup: CDR1 SGHNT, CDR2 YENEEA. The table came from immunoSEQ multiplex PCR; TCRdb's copy has only in-frame clones and leaves some out. The sample consists of roughly 220,000 clones, roughly 75% of them appearing once. The chain joins TRBV11-3 to TRBJ2-7; possible D gene TRBD1, 6 bases. The sample taken for sequencing was peripheral blood. The receptor was isolated from a woman between 70 and 85 years old with acute or convalescent COVID-19. The CDR3 spells CASSFSGDQREQYF. DNA for the CDR3: TGTGCCAGCAGCTTCTCAGGGGATCAACGGGAGCAGTACTTC.